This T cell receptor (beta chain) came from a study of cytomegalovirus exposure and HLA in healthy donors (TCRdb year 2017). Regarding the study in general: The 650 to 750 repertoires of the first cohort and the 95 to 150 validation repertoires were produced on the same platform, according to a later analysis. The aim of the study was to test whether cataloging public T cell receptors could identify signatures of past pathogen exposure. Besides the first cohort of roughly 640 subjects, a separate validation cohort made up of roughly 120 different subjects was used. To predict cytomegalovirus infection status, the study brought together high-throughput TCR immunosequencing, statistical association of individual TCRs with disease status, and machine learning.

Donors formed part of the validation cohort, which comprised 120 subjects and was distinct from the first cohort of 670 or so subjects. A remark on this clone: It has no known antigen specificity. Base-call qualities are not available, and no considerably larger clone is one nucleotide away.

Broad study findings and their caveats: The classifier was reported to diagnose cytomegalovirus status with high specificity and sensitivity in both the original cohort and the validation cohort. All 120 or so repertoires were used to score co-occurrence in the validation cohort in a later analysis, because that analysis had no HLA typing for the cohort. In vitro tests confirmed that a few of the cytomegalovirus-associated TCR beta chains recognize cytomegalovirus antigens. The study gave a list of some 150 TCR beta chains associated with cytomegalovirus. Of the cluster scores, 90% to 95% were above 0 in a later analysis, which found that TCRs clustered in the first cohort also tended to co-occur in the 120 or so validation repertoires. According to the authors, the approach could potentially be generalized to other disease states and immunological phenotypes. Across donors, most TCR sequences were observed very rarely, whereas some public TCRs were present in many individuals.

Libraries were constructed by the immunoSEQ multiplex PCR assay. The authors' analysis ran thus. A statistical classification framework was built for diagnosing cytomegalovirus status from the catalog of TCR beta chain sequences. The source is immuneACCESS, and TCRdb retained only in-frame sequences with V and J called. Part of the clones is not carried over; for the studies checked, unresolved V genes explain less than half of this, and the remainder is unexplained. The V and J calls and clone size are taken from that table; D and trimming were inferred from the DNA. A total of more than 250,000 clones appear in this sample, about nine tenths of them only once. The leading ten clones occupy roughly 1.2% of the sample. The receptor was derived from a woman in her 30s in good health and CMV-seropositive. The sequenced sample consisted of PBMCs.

CDR3 region: CASRGRGVEKLFF. The DNA sequence is TGTGCCTCCAGAGGCAGGGGCGTGGAAAAACTGTTTTTT. Recombination connected TRBV6-5 to TRBJ1-4, and possibly TRBD1, on 6 matching bases. The germline ends are 18 bases apart after V is trimmed by 11 bases and J by 8 bases. The cysteine opens and the phenylalanine closes a CDR3 of 13 amino acids. The only DNA kept is the CDR3, 39 bases in frame from the first base. The CDR1 and CDR2 encoded by the germline V gene are MNHEY and SVGAGI.